What follows are 25 T cell receptor beta chains derived from one specimen sequenced in a study of CD8+CD57+ T cells in acquired aplastic anemia. Genomic DNA was employed as the template in profiling TCR beta VDJ and CDR3. TCRdb re-analysed the reads in MiXCR, keeping a single row per CDR3 protein. The sample has 200,000 or so distinct CDR3 sequences; 64% are singletons. The sequencing sample was made of sorted CD4+, CD8+, or CD8+CD57+ T cells (not recorded which) from PBMCs. The source is a human donor with severe aplastic anemia or a healthy control (not recorded which).

This chain connects TRBV10-2 to TRBJ2-2; no clear D. Deletions cut 8 bases from V and 1 base from J, with 11 bases between. Germline loops: CDR1 WSHSY, CDR2 SAAADI. This CDR3 contains 14 residues. In DNA form, the CDR3 reads TGCGCCAGCCAGATGACGGTGAACACCGGGGAGCTGTTTTTT. Protein: CASQMTVNTGELFF.

V gene TRBV10-3 combines with J gene TRBJ2-5, with D possibly matching TRBD2 (5 bases). CDR1 and CDR2 (germline): ENHRY, SYGVKD. Trimming took 0 bases from V and 4 from J, leaving 9 bases between them. This CDR3 contains 14 residues. Here the CDR3 DNA reads TGTGCCATCAGTGAGTCATCGGCGGGAGAGACCCAGTACTTC. It encodes CAISESSAGETQYF.

The V call is TRBV7-9, the J call TRBJ1-2; a weak D match, TRBD1 (5 bases). The CDR3 consists of 15 residues. V dropped 5 bases and J dropped 12 bases, with 25 bases sitting between them. Germline-derived CDR1 and CDR2 are SEHNR and FQNEAQ (reference sequence). The CDR3 reads CASSMGGGELYDDTF. The DNA of the CDR3 is TGTGCCAGCAGCATGGGGGGGGGGGAGCTCTATGACGACACCTTC.

This clonotype came up many times. The V call is TRBV29-1, the J call TRBJ2-7; 12 bases align to TRBD2. Germline V gene sequence: CDR1 SQVTM, CDR2 ANQGSEA. With 6 bases clipped from V and 2 bases from J, the junction kept 2 bases outside the gene matches. The CDR3 runs 13 residues. The CDR3 sequence is CSVLAGGTYEQYF. The CDR3 nucleotides read TGCAGCGTGCTAGCGGGGGGGACCTACGAGCAGTACTTC.

The V gene is TRBV25-1, the J gene TRBJ1-5, with D uncertain. Germline loops: CDR1 MGHDK, CDR2 SYGVNS. V shed 2 bases and J shed 2 bases, with 19 bases lying between them. The CDR3 runs to 18 residues. In DNA, the CDR3 is TGTGCCAGCAGTGAAGGCGGCCCGCTTTCGTGGGGCAATCAGCCCCAGCATTTT. Amino acid sequence: CASSEGGPLSWGNQPQHF.

This rearrangement joins TRBV9 to TRBJ2-3; TRBD2 aligns across 8 bases. The trim removed 0 bases at V and 11 bases at J, leaving 8 bases unmatched. CDR3 size: 14 residues. Germline CDR1 and CDR2: SGDLS and YYNGEE. The CDR3 region has the DNA TGTGCCAGCAGCGTAGATAGTTCGACTAGCGTGCAGTATTTT. This translates into CASSVDSSTSVQYF.

This clonotype was counted a few times. The chain is built from TRBV2 and TRBJ2-7; no reliable D call. This CDR3 has 13 residues. CDR1 is SNHLY, CDR2 FYNNEI, per germline. V lost 7 bases and J lost 0, with 10 bases in between. Here the CDR3 reads CASKRESSYEQYF. For the CDR3, the DNA is TGTGCCAGCAAAAGGGAAAGCTCCTACGAGCAGTACTTC.

The chain recombines TRBV7-2 with TRBJ1-4; D perhaps matches TRBD1 (5 bases). V lost 3 bases to trimming and J lost 8 bases, with 16 bases between them. This CDR3 is built from 15 residues. Germline assignment: CDR1 SGHTA and CDR2 FQGNSA. The CDR3 sequence is CASSLLGTGGEKLFF. CDR3 nucleotide sequence: TGTGCCAGCAGCTTGTTGGGGACCGGAGGCGAAAAACTGTTTTTT.

The gene calls are TRBV7-8 and TRBJ2-5; unclear D gene. Germline values: CDR1 SGHVS, CDR2 FQNEAQ. V lost 1 base and J lost 2, with 14 bases in between. The length of the CDR3 is 16 residues. The CDR3: CASSLVVAVLQETQYF. The CDR3, as DNA: TGTGCCAGCAGCTTAGTGGTCGCGGTTCTTCAAGAGACCCAGTACTTC. Full variable domain (outside the CDR3, taken from reference TRBV7-8 and TRBJ2-5): GAGVSQSPRYKVAKRGQDVALRCDPISGHVSLFWYQQALGQGPEFLTYFQNEAQLDKSGLPSDRFFAERPEGSVSTLKIQRTQQEDSAVYLCASSLVVAVLQETQYFGPGTRLLVL.

The chain recombines TRBV7-4 with TRBJ2-3; 8 positions agree with TRBD2. Germline V gene lookup returns CDR1 SGHVT and CDR2 SQSDAQ. The CDR3 has 15 residues. Trimming took 1 base from V and 8 from J; bases not matched to a gene: 8. CDR3 residues: CASSLVAGTIGTQYF. In DNA, the CDR3 is TGTGCCAGCAGCTTAGTAGCGGGGACCATAGGTACGCAGTATTTT.

The chain has TRBV10-3 and TRBJ2-5, with D perhaps TRBD1 (5 bases). From germline, CDR1 is ENHRY and CDR2 SYGVKD. The CDR3 loop spans 13 amino acids. Trimming cost V 6 bases and J 2 bases, with 10 bases left between them. The chain's CDR3 is CAIRDSAQETQYF. The CDR3 bases are TGTGCCATCAGAGACAGTGCTCAAGAGACCCAGTACTTC.

The V and J genes are TRBV19 and TRBJ2-5; TRBD1 matches 7 bases. With V trimmed by 3 bases and J by 1 base, 5 bases remained unmatched. This CDR3 contains 15 residues. Germline-derived CDR1 and CDR2 are LNHDA and SQIVND (reference sequence). For the CDR3, the DNA is TGTGCCAGTAGTATCGAGGGACAGCGCCAAGAGACCCAGTACTTC. Translated: CASSIEGQRQETQYF.

With regard to this clonotype: A much larger clonotype is one base distant, so this may be a read error. The chain has TRBV19 and TRBJ2-5; TRBD2 might be the D (6 bases). The CDR3 totals 12 residues. The V gene lost 5 bases and the J gene lost 7 bases, with 11 bases spanning the gap. The V gene's germline CDR1 is LNHDA and CDR2 SQIVND (reference sequence). CDR3 loop: CASSPPRGTQYF. CDR3 nucleotides: TGTGCCAGTAGTCCCCCGCGGGGGACCCAGTACTTC.

Comments on this clonotype: A junction end diverges from the germline sequence, so it may reflect a read error. V is TRBV7-9 and J is TRBJ2-3; 8 nucleotides match TRBD2. The CDR3 sequence is 14 residues long. Per germline, CDR1 SEHNR and CDR2 FQNEAQ (reference sequence). DNA for the CDR3: TGTGCCAGCAGTTTAGATGGCGGGAGGGATACGCAGTATTTT. Translating it yields CASSLDGGRDTQYF.

The V call is TRBV4-3, the J call TRBJ2-3; the match to TRBD2 covers 10 bases. The V and J ends lost 2 bases and 2 bases, in that order; junction bases with no gene match: 1. This CDR3 spans 15 amino acids. Germline V gives CDR1 LGHNA, CDR2 YSLEER. The CDR3 protein is CASSQTSGATDTQYF. DNA of the CDR3: TGCGCCAGCAGCCAAACTAGCGGGGCCACAGATACGCAGTATTTT.

The genes are TRBV4-1 and TRBJ2-5; D gene uncertain. The ends were cut back, 7 bases at V and 1 base at J, with 16 bases in the middle. Germline-derived CDR1 and CDR2 are MGHRA and YSYEKL. This CDR3 region has 15 residues. CDR3 sequence (DNA): TGCGCCAGCAAAGAGTATATAGCCAGCCAAGAGACCCAGTACTTC. Protein: CASKEYIASQETQYF.

To note about this clonotype: An end of the junction differs from the germline gene, which may be a read error. The chain employs TRBV20-1 and TRBJ1-4, with TRBD1 as a possible D gene (5 bases). CDR1 and CDR2 (germline): DFQATT, SNEGSKA (reference sequence). This CDR3 is 12 amino acids long. CDR3 sequence: CSASTMTAKPFF. CDR3 DNA sequence: TGCAGTGCTAGCACTATGACAGCTAAACCGTTTTTT.

A word on this clonotype: A junction boundary mismatches the germline segment, possibly from a read error. This chain links TRBV7-7 with TRBJ2-1, with D perhaps TRBD2 (6 bases). Looked up from germline, CDR1 is SSHAT and CDR2 is FNYEAQ (reference sequence). This CDR3 has 15 amino acids. CDR3 in DNA: TGTGCTAGCAGCTTAGCGGAGAGCTCCTACAATGAGCAGTTCTTC. Its protein product is CASSLAESSYNEQFF.

The rearrangement joins TRBV7-9 to TRBJ2-2; 11 bases are a match to TRBD2. V shed 1 base and J 3 bases; nucleotides not matched to a gene: 1. The CDR3 consists of 16 residues. Germline V gene data show CDR1 as SEHNR and CDR2 as FQNEAQ (reference sequence). The CDR3 sequence: CASSLVSGGDTGELFF. As DNA, the CDR3 is TGTGCCAGCAGCTTAGTTAGCGGGGGGGACACCGGGGAGCTGTTTTTT.

The gene calls are TRBV29-1 and TRBJ1-2; 7 positions agree with TRBD1. Germline loops: CDR1 SQVTM, CDR2 ANQGSEA. J gave up 7 bases and V 6 bases, and 8 bases lay outside the gene matches. This CDR3 comprises 12 residues. The CDR3 DNA sequence: TGCAGCGTCCCGGACAGGTTTGGTGGCTACACCTTC. Translated, it gives CSVPDRFGGYTF.

Ten or more counts support this clonotype. The V call is TRBV11-2, the J call TRBJ2-5; 9 bases agree with TRBD2. V gave up 3 bases and J gave up 2 bases; unmatched junction bases: 4. CDR1 and CDR2 (germline): SGHAT, FQNNGV. This CDR3 has 15 residues. The CDR3 DNA reads as TGTGCCAGCAGCTTTTGGGCGGGGGGGCAAGAGACCCAGTACTTC. Translation gives CASSFWAGGQETQYF. The variable domain in full, completed from reference TRBV11-2 and TRBJ2-5, reads EAGVAQSPRYKIIEKRQSVAFWCNPISGHATLYWYQQILGQGPKLLIQFQNNGVVDDSQLPKDRFSAERLKGVDSTLKIQPAKLEDSAVYLCASSFWAGGQETQYFGPGTRLLVL.

This clonotype was seen repeatedly, ten times or more. The chain recombines TRBV20-1 with TRBJ1-2; TRBD1 is a possible D gene (5 bases). The CDR3 totals 13 residues. Germline V gene sequence: CDR1 DFQATT, CDR2 SNEGSKA (reference sequence). CDR3 amino acids: CRGLADRNYGYTF. Here the CDR3 DNA reads TGCAGGGGTCTGGCCGACAGAAACTATGGCTACACCTTC.

This clonotype has only a few counts. The genes are TRBV29-1 and TRBJ2-7; D may be TRBD1 (5 bases). Germline V gene sequence: CDR1 SQVTM, CDR2 ANQGSEA. The CDR3 loop spans 11 amino acids. Between the trimmed V and J ends, which lost 7 bases and 10 bases, there was a span of 17 bases. The CDR3 bases are TGCAGCGCTACGTGGCAGGGCCCTCAGTACTTC. Translated, it gives CSATWQGPQYF.

The V call is TRBV10-1, the J call TRBJ2-1; possibly TRBD1 or TRBD2 for D (5 bases each). V was pared by 3 bases and J by 1 base, with 7 bases between. The CDR3 covers 14 residues. CDR1 and CDR2 (germline): WNHNN, SYGVQD (reference sequence). CDR3 sequence reads: CASSDGGSYNEQFF. CDR3 nucleotides: TGCGCCAGCAGTGATGGGGGATCCTACAATGAGCAGTTCTTC.

This clonotype is a singleton in its sample. This sequence joins TRBV5-1 and TRBJ1-1; 7 nucleotides match TRBD1. This CDR3 has 14 residues. With V trimmed by 5 bases and J by 5 bases, 9 bases remained unmatched. Germline V lookup: CDR1 SGHRS, CDR2 YFSETQ. The CDR3 region has the DNA TGCGCCAGCAGATCCGACAGGGAGGGGACTGAAGCTTTCTTT. It yields the protein CASRSDREGTEAFF.